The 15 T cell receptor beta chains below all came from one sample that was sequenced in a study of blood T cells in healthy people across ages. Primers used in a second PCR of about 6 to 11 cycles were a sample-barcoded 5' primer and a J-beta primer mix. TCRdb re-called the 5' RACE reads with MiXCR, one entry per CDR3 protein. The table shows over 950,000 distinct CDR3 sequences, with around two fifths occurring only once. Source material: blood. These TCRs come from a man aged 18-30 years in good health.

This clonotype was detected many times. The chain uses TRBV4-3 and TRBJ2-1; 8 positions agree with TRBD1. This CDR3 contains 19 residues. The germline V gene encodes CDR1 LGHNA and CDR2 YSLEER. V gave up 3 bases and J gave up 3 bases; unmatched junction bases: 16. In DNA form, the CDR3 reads TGCGCCAGCAGCCAGGACTGGGGACAGGATAGTTTGTTCTACAATGAGCAGTTCTTC. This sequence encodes CASSQDWGQDSLFYNEQFF.

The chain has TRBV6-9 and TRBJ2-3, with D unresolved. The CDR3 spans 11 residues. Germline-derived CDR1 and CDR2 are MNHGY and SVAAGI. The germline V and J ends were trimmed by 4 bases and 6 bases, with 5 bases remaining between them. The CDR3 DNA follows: TGTGCCAGCAGTTCGTGTGATACGCAGTATTTT. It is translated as CASSSCDTQYF.

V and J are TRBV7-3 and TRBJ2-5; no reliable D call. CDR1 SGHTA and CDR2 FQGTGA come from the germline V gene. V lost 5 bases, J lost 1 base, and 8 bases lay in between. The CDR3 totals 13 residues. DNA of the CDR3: TGTGCCAGCAGCAAAGACCCCCAAGAGACCCAGTACTTC. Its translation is CASSKDPQETQYF. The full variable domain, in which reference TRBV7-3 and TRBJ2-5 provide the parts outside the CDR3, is GAGVSQTPSNKVTEKGKYVELRCDPISGHTALYWYRQSLGQGPEFLIYFQGTGAADDSGLPNDRFFAVRPEGSVSTLKIQRTERGDSAVYLCASSKDPQETQYFGPGTRLLVL.

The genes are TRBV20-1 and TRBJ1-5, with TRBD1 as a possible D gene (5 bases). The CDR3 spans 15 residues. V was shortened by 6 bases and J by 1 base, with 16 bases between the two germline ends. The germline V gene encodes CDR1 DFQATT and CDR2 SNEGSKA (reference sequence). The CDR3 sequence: CSASRTPESNQPQHF. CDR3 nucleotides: TGCAGTGCCAGCCGGACACCCGAGAGCAATCAGCCCCAGCATTTT.

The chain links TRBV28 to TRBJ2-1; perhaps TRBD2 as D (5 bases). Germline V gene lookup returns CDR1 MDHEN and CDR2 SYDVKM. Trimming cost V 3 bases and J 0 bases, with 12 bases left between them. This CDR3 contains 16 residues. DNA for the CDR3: TGTGCCAGCAGTTTCCGGGGAACATCCTCCTACAATGAGCAGTTCTTC. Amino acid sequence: CASSFRGTSSYNEQFF.

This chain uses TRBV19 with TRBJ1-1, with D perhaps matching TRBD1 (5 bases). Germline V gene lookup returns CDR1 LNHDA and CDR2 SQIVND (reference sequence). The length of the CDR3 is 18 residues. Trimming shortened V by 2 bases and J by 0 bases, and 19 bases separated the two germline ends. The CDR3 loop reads CASSIKLGGSQVNTEAFF. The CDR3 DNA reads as TGTGCCAGTAGTATAAAGCTCGGGGGTAGTCAGGTGAACACTGAAGCTTTCTTT.

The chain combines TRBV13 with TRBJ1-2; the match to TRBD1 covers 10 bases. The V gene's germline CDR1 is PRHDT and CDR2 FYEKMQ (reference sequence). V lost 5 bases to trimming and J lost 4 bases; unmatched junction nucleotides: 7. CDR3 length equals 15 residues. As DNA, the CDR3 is TGTGCCAGCAGCACGAGGGACAGGGGCGCCTATGGCTACACCTTC. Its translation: CASSTRDRGAYGYTF.

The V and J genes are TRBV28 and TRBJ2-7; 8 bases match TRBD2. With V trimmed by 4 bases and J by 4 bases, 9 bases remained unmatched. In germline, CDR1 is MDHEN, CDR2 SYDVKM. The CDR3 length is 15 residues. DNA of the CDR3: TGTGCCAGCAGTTCCCCGGGCGGGGGGAAATACGAGCAGTACTTC. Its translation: CASSSPGGGKYEQYF.

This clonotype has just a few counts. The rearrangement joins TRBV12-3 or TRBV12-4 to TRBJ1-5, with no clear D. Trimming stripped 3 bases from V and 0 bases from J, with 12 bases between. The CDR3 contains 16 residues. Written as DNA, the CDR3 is TGTGCCAGCAGTTTTAGGTTCGGGGATAGCAATCAGCCCCAGCATTTT. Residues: CASSFRFGDSNQPQHF.

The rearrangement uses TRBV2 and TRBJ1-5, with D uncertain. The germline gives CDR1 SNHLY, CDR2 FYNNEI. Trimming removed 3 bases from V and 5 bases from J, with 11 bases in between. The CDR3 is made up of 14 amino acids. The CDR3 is CASSDMTADQPQHF. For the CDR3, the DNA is TGTGCCAGCAGTGATATGACGGCCGATCAGCCCCAGCATTTT.

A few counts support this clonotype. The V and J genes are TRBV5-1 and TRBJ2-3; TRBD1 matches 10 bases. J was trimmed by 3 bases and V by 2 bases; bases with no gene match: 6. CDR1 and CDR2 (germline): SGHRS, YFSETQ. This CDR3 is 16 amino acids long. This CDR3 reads CASSLSGTGATDTQYF. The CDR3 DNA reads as TGCGCCAGCAGCTTATCCGGGACAGGGGCGACAGATACGCAGTATTTT.

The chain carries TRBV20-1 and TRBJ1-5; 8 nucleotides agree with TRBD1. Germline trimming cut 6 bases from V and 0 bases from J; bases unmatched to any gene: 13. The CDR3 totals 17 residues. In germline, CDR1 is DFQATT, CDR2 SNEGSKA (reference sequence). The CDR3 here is CSAPVGQDIHSNQPQHF. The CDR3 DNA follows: TGCAGTGCCCCGGTGGGACAGGACATCCATAGCAATCAGCCCCAGCATTTT.

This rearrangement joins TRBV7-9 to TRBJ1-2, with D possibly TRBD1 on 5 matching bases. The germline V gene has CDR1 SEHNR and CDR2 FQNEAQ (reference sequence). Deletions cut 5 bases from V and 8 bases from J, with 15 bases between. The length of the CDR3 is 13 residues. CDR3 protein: CASSLDSLWGYTF. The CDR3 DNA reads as TGTGCCAGCAGCCTCGACAGTTTGTGGGGCTACACCTTC.

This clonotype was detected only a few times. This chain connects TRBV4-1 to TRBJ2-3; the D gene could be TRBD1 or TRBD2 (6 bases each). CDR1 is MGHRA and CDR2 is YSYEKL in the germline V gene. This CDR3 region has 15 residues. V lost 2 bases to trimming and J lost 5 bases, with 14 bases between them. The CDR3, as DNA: TGCGCCAGCAGCCAAATAGGTGGGGGGCAAGATACGCAGTATTTT. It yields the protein CASSQIGGGQDTQYF.

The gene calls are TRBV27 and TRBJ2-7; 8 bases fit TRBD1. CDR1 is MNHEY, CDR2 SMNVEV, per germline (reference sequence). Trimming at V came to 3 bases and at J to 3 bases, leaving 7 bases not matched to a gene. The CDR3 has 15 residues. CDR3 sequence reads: CASSFTGQAVYEQYF. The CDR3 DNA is TGTGCCAGCAGTTTTACGGGACAGGCGGTCTACGAGCAGTACTTC.